Within the sample, the clone carrying this TCR beta chain is medium-sized. Clones were read by immunoSEQ multiplex PCR, and TCRdb kept only the in-frame ones, dropping some. The sample lists approximately 6,200 clones; roughly four fifths were seen once. The data were obtained in a study of tumor-infiltrating lymphocytes in localized non-small cell lung cancer. Looking at the study overall: Patients included smokers and never-smokers with various histologies, some sampled after neoadjuvant chemotherapy.

Trimming removed 4 bases from V and 4 bases from J, with 19 bases in between. CDR3 length: 16 amino acids. The germline CDR1 and CDR2 sequences are SGHTA and FQGNSA. Sequencing was done on a sample of uninvolved lung tissue not adjacent to the tumor. The receptor was derived from a human donor with non-small cell lung cancer. V and J are TRBV7-2 and TRBJ1-1; no clear D gene. For the CDR3, the DNA is TGTGCCAGCAGCTATCCTCCCGGCGGGAGGAGCACTGAAGCTTTCTTT. It specifies CASSYPPGGRSTEAFF.